A selection of T cell receptor beta chains follows, all from one sample in a study of beta chain features in type 1 diabetes. This table comes from immunoSEQ multiplex PCR, and its TCRdb copy is limited to in-frame clones, with some not included. Among under 250,000 clones listed, about a tenth were seen once. The sample comprised central memory CD4+ T cells from blood. All receptors come from a man aged 18 to 35 in good health. Each CDR3 is given with its conserved first and last residue. The order of the fields is clone size, J gene, V gene, D gene, CDR3 protein, CDR3 DNA. D genes are given only for firm matches. Part of the rows lack a size; the others show once, few, many or a class for expanded clones.

>.|TRBJ2-1|TRBV28|TRBD2
CASSSTSGRSNEQFF
TGTGCCAGCAGTTCGACTAGCGGGAGATCCAATGAGCAGTTCTTC
>few|TRBJ2-1|TRBV7-2|TRBD2
CASSPRGPIAGSEQFF
TGTGCCAGCAGCCCCCGGGGACCAATAGCGGGAAGTGAGCAGTTCTTC
>many|TRBJ2-1|TRBV30|TRBD2
CAWEAGEVGEQFF
TGTGCCTGGGAGGCGGGAGAGGTGGGTGAGCAGTTCTTC
>.|TRBJ2-7|TRBV29-1|.
CSVAGPPREQYF
TGCAGCGTTGCGGGTCCTCCTAGGGAGCAGTACTTC
>.|TRBJ1-4|TRBV4-1|TRBD1
CASSQVGGQGDEKLFF
TGCGCCAGCAGCCAAGTGGGGGGACAGGGGGATGAAAAACTGTTTTTT
>few|TRBJ2-2|TRBV14|.
CASSHPAGARTGELFF
TGTGCCAGCAGCCACCCGGCAGGGGCCAGAACCGGGGAGCTGTTTTTT
>.|TRBJ2-5|TRBV7-9|.
CASSSGGRNSQYF
TGTGCCAGCAGCTCTGGTGGTCGCAATTCCCAGTACTTC
>.|TRBJ2-2|TRBV19|TRBD1
CASSTRTGGFTGELFF
TGTGCCAGTAGTACCCGGACAGGGGGCTTCACCGGGGAGCTGTTTTTT
>.|TRBJ2-5|TRBV7-9|.
CASSRPEGGDETQYF
TGTGCCAGCAGCCGCCCGGAGGGGGGAGACGAGACCCAGTACTTC
>few|TRBJ1-2|TRBV5-4|.
CASSLIGAAGYTF
TGTGCCAGCAGCTTGATCGGGGCCGCAGGCTACACCTTC
>.|TRBJ1-1|TRBV6-5|.
CASSYMAEAFF
TGTGCCAGCAGTTATATGGCTGAAGCTTTCTTT
>.|TRBJ2-2|TRBV5-1|.
CASSWKGRDTGELFF
TGCGCCAGCAGCTGGAAGGGCAGAGACACCGGGGAGCTGTTTTTT
>.|TRBJ1-1|TRBV7-9|TRBD1
CASRPTGMNTEAFF
TGTGCCAGCAGGCCGACAGGGATGAACACTGAAGCTTTCTTT
>.|TRBJ2-6|TRBV7-3|.
CASSSMGADGANVLTF
TGTGCCAGCAGCTCTATGGGGGCGGATGGGGCCAACGTCCTGACTTTC
>many|TRBJ2-1|TRBV25-1|.
CASTSGARYNEQFF
TGTGCCAGCACGTCGGGGGCACGCTACAATGAGCAGTTCTTC
>few|TRBJ2-7|TRBV29-1|.
CSVESPGSYEQYF
TGCAGCGTTGAATCCCCCGGCTCCTACGAGCAGTACTTC
>.|TRBJ1-2|TRBV5-4|.
CASSLAAGDGYTF
TGTGCCAGCAGCTTAGCGGCCGGGGATGGCTACACCTTC
>many|TRBJ2-5|TRBV7-9|.
CASVPTAKETQYF
TGTGCCAGCGTCCCCACTGCAAAAGAGACCCAGTACTTC
>few|TRBJ2-7|TRBV11-2|.
CASSLERLSYEQYF
TGTGCCAGCAGCTTAGAACGCCTCTCCTACGAGCAGTACTTC
>few|TRBJ2-7|TRBV29-1|TRBD1
CSVVMFRDSPYEQYF
TGCAGCGTTGTTATGTTCCGGGACAGCCCCTACGAGCAGTACTTC
>.|TRBJ2-7|TRBV5-4|.
CASSLGQGYSYEQYF
TGTGCCAGCAGCTTGGGGCAGGGATATTCCTACGAGCAGTACTTC
>.|TRBJ1-3|TRBV9|.
CASSVEASGNTIYF
TGTGCCAGCAGCGTAGAGGCCTCTGGAAACACCATATATTTT
>few|TRBJ1-4|TRBV5-1|TRBD1
CASSLGDSRNGKLFF
TGCGCCAGCAGCCTGGGGGACAGTCGAAATGGAAAACTGTTTTTT
>.|TRBJ2-1|TRBV9|TRBD2
CASSGGLAGENEQFF
TGTGCCAGCAGCGGGGGACTAGCGGGAGAGAATGAGCAGTTCTTC
>few|TRBJ2-7|TRBV7-9|TRBD1
CASTRDRGLEQYF
TGTGCCAGCACCCGGGACAGGGGTCTCGAGCAGTACTTC
>.|TRBJ2-3|TRBV29-1|.
CSVEGRSHPDTQYF
TGCAGCGTGGAGGGCAGGTCTCACCCGGATACGCAGTATTTT
>few|TRBJ1-1|TRBV2|.
CASSVLGSPNTEAFF
TGTGCCAGCAGTGTACTGGGGAGCCCGAACACTGAAGCTTTCTTT
>few|TRBJ2-3|TRBV5-1|.
CASSSPTDTQYF
TGCGCCAGCAGCTCCCCGACAGATACGCAGTATTTT
>few|TRBJ1-5|TRBV7-9|.
CASSYLGDQPQHF
TGTGCCAGCAGCTACCTGGGCGATCAGCCCCAGCATTTT
>many|TRBJ2-1|TRBV5-1|TRBD2
CASRLAGGSYNEQFF
TGCGCCAGCAGGTTAGCGGGAGGAAGCTACAATGAGCAGTTCTTC
>few|TRBJ2-1|TRBV19|TRBD1
CASSTGGHEQFF
TGTGCCAGTTCAACAGGGGGCCATGAGCAGTTCTTC
>.|TRBJ2-5|TRBV6-1|.
CASRGSGQETQYF
TGTGCCAGTAGGGGTAGCGGCCAAGAGACCCAGTACTTC
>few|TRBJ1-5|TRBV30|TRBD1
CAWSVRSGTGQPQHF
TGTGCCTGGAGTGTAAGGTCGGGGACAGGGCAGCCCCAGCATTTT
>few|TRBJ2-4|TRBV6-5|.
CASTSNGNIQYF
TGTGCCAGCACCTCGAATGGCAACATTCAGTACTTC
>.|TRBJ2-7|TRBV9|TRBD2
CASSVGRPGGTYEQYF
TGTGCCAGCAGCGTAGGGCGGCCGGGAGGGACCTACGAGCAGTACTTC
>many|TRBJ1-2|TRBV29-1|.
CSVNPESYGYTF
TGCAGCGTTAACCCAGAGTCCTATGGCTACACCTTC
>.|TRBJ2-1|TRBV7-2|.
CASSLDHEQFF
TGTGCCAGCAGCTTAGACCATGAGCAGTTCTTC
>.|TRBJ1-4|TRBV29-1|TRBD1
CSARQGMEEKLFF
TGCAGCGCTAGACAGGGGATGGAAGAAAAACTGTTTTTT
>.|TRBJ2-3|TRBV30|TRBD2
CAWRKAGGDTQYF
TGTGCCTGGAGAAAAGCGGGAGGAGATACGCAGTATTTT
>few|TRBJ2-7|TRBV28|.
CATDSGLSSYEQYF
TGTGCCACCGACTCCGGGCTAAGCTCCTACGAGCAGTACTTC
>.|TRBJ1-2|TRBV19|.
CASSKRLYGYTF
TGTGCCAGTAGTAAGCGTCTATATGGCTACACCTTC
>.|TRBJ1-1|TRBV29-1|.
CSVEQGGRTEAFF
TGCAGCGTTGAACAGGGCGGTCGGACTGAAGCTTTCTTT
>few|TRBJ1-1|TRBV28|.
CASSFNRNTEAFF
TGTGCCAGCAGTTTTAACAGGAACACTGAAGCTTTCTTT
>.|TRBJ1-1|TRBV18|.
CASSPLDSMNTEAFF
TGTGCCAGCTCACCACTAGACAGTATGAACACTGAAGCTTTCTTT
>few|TRBJ2-3|TRBV28|.
CASSPSGGTDTQYF
TGTGCCAGCAGCCCCAGCGGAGGCACAGATACGCAGTATTTT
>few|TRBJ2-5|TRBV7-8|TRBD2
CASSPLGRELRETQYF
TGTGCCAGCAGCCCCCTGGGGCGGGAGCTCCGAGAGACCCAGTACTTC
>few|TRBJ1-4|TRBV5-4|.
CASSSGGIGEKLFF
TGTGCCAGCTCCTCGGGGGGTATCGGAGAAAAACTGTTTTTT
>.|TRBJ2-5|TRBV7-9|.
CASSLGPSGTQYF
TGTGCCAGCAGCTTAGGCCCGTCGGGTACCCAGTACTTC
>many|TRBJ2-1|TRBV7-2|.
CASSYDSSYNEQFF
TGTGCCAGCAGCTATGACTCCTCCTACAATGAGCAGTTCTTC
>.|TRBJ1-2|TRBV6-1|.
CASSEVLSGKNYGYTF
TGTGCCAGCAGTGAAGTATTAAGTGGAAAGAACTATGGCTACACCTTC
>few|TRBJ2-2|TRBV9|TRBD2
CASSTQLAGGELFF
TGTGCCAGCAGCACTCAACTAGCGGGCGGGGAGCTGTTTTTT
>many|TRBJ2-3|TRBV14|.
CASSSRQATDTQYF
TGTGCCAGCAGCTCCCGACAGGCCACAGATACGCAGTATTTT